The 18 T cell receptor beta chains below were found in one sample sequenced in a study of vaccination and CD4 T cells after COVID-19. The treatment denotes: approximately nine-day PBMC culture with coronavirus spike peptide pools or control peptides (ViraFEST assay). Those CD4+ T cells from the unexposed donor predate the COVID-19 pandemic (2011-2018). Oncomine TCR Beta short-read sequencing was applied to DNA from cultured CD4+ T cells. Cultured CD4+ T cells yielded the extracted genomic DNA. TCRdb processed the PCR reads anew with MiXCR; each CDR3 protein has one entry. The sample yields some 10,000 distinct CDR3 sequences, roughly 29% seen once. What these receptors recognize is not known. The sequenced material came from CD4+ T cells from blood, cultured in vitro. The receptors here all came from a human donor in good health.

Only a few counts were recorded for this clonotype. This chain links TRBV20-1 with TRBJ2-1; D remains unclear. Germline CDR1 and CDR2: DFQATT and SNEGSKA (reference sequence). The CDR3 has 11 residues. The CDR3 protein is CRPRTGNEQFF. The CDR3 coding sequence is TGCAGACCAAGGACGGGCAATGAGCAGTTCTTC.

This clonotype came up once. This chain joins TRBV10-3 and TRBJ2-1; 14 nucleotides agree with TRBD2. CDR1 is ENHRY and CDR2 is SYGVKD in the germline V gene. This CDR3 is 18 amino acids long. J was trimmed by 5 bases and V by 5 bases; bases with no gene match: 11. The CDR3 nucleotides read TGTGCCATCAGTAGGACTAGCGGGAGGAATAGTCGTGACAATGAGCAGTTCTTC. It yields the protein CAISRTSGRNSRDNEQFF.

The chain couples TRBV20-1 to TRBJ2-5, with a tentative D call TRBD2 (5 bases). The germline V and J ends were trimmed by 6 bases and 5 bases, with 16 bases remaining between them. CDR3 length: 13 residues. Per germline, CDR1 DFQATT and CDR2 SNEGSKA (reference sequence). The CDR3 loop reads CSAPWAGGETQYF. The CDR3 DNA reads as TGCAGTGCGCCGTGGGCCGGCGGGGAGACCCAGTACTTC.

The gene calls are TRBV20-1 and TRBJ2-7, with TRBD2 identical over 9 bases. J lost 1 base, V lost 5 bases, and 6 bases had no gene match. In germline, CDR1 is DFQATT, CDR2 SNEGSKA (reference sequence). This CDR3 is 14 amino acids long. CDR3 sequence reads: CSAFSGSNSYEQYF. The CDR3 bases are TGCAGTGCTTTTAGCGGGAGCAATTCCTACGAGCAGTACTTC.

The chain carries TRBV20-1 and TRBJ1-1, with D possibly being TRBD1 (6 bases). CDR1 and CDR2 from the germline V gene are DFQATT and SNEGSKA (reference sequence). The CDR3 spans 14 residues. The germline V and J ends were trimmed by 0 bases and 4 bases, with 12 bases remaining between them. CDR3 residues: CSARDPGAGTEAFF. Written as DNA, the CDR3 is TGCAGTGCTAGAGACCCGGGGGCAGGCACTGAAGCTTTCTTT.

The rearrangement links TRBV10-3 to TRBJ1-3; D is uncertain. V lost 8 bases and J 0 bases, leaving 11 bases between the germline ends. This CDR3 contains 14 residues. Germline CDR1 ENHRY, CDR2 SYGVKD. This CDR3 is CAISGSYSGNTIYF. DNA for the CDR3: TGTGCCATCTCCGGGTCGTACTCTGGAAACACCATATATTTT.

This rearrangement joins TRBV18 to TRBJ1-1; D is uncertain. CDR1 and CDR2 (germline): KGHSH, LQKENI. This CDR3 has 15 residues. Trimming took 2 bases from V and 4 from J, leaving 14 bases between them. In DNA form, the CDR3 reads TGTGCCAGCTCACCAATTTCACAGTACTTCACTGAAGCTTTCTTT. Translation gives CASSPISQYFTEAFF. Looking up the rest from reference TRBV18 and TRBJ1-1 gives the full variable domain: NAGVMQNPRHLVRRRGQEARLRCSPMKGHSHVYWYRQLPEEGLKFMVYLQKENIIDESGMPKERFSAEFPKEGPSILRIQQVVRGDSAAYFCASSPISQYFTEAFFGQGTRLTVV.

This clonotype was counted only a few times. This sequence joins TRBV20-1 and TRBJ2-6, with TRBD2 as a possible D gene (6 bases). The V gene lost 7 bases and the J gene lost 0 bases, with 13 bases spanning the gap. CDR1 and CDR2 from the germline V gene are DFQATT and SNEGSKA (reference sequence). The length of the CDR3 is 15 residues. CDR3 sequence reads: CSGQGGSSGANVLTF. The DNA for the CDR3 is TGCAGTGGTCAGGGAGGATCCTCTGGGGCCAACGTCCTGACTTTC.

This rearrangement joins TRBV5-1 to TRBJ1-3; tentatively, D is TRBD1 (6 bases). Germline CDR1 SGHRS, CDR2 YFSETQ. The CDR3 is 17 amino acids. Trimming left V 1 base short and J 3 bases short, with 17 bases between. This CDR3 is CASSLTFQGKIGNTIYF. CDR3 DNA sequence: TGCGCCAGCAGCTTGACATTTCAGGGGAAGATTGGAAACACCATATATTTT.

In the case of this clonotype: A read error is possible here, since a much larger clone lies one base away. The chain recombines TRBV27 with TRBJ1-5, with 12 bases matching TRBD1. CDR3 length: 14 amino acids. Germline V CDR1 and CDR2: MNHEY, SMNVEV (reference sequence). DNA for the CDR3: TGTACCAGCAGCGGGACAGGGGGCCCTCAGCCCCAGCATTTT. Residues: CTSSGTGGPQPQHF.

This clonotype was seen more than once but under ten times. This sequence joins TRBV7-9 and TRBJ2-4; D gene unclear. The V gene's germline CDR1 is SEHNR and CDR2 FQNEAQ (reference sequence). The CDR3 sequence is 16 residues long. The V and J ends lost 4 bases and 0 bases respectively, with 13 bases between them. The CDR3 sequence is CASSSMLQLAKNIQYF. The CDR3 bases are TGTGCCAGCAGCTCGATGTTACAGCTAGCCAAAAACATTCAGTACTTC.

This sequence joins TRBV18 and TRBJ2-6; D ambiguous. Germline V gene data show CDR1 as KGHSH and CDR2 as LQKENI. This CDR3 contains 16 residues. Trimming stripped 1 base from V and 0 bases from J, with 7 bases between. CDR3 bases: TGTGCCAGCTCACCACTGGCTGGCTCTGGGGCCAACGTCCTGACTTTC. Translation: CASSPLAGSGANVLTF.

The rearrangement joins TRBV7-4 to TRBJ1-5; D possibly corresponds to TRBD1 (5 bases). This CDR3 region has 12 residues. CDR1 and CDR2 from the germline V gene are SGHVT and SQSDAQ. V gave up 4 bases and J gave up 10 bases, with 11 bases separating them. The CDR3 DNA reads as TGTGCCAGCAGCTCCTCCCAGGGCCCCCAGCATTTT. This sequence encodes CASSSSQGPQHF.

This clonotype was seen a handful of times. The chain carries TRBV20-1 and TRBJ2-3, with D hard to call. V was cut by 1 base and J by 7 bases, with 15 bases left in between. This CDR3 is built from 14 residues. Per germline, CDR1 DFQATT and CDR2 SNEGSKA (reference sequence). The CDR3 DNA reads TGCAGTGCTAGAGGGGTTGACAAGCAACATACGCAGTATTTT. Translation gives CSARGVDKQHTQYF.

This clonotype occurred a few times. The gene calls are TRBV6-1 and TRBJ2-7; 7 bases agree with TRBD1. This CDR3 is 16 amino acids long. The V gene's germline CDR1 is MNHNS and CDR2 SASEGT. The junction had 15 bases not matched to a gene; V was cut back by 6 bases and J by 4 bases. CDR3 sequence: CASSELDRATNYEQYF. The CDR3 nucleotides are TGTGCCAGCAGCGAACTCGACAGGGCAACTAATTACGAGCAGTACTTC.

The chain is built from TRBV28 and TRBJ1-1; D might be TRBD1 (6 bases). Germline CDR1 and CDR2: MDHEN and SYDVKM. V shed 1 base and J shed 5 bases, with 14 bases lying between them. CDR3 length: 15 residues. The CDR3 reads CASSLSRGAQTEAFF. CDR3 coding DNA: TGTGCCAGCAGTTTATCCCGGGGGGCGCAAACTGAAGCTTTCTTT.

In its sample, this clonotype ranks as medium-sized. Here the CDR3 reads CSAPPRRDRGSPLHF. CDR3 DNA: TGCAGTGCCCCTCCCCGTAGGGACAGGGGTTCACCCCTCCACTTT. The V call is TRBV20-1, the J call TRBJ1-6; 10 nucleotides match TRBD1. From germline, CDR1 is DFQATT and CDR2 SNEGSKA (reference sequence). The CDR3 spans 15 residues. Losses at the gene ends were 6 bases for V and 9 bases for J; bases not matched to a gene: 11.

The CDR3 protein is CASSEPFLETQYF. The CDR3 DNA sequence: TGTGCCAGCAGTGAGCCCTTCCTGGAGACCCAGTACTTC. The rearrangement joins TRBV2 to TRBJ2-5, with no clear D. CDR1 is SNHLY and CDR2 is FYNNEI in the germline V gene. The ends were cut back, 3 bases at V and 5 bases at J, with 10 bases in the middle. The CDR3 runs 13 residues.